This T cell receptor beta chain was identified in a study of cytomegalovirus exposure and HLA in healthy donors. On the study more broadly: From HLA-typed donors, an early data release held 70 million to 100 million unique TCRs. The study's findings and limits: Some TCR beta chains (about 180 of them) were listed as cytomegalovirus-associated. Data from an earlier analysis indicated that most TCR beta V segments were productive either about 87% or about 30% of the time. What was likely a sequencing artifact was a cluster of highly shared sequence variants.

The V and J ends lost 1 base and 10 bases respectively, with 13 bases between them. The CDR3 consists of 13 residues. CDR1 KGHSH and CDR2 LQKENI come from the germline V gene. As to this clone: Antigen unknown.

The PCR employed 60 Vbeta primers together with 13 Jbeta primers. Measured with immunoSEQ multiplex PCR; TCRdb has only the in-frame clones, and not every one. The table has 70,000 to 90,000 clones, 55% to 65% seen once. This TCR came from a woman aged 40-49 years in good health and CMV-seropositive. The chain carries TRBV18 and TRBJ1-2, with D unclear. The sample comprised PBMCs. CDR3 nucleotides: TGTGCCAGCTCACCACGGCCCCGAAATGACTACACCTTC. Translated, it gives CASSPRPRNDYTF. The full variable domain, in which reference TRBV18 and TRBJ1-2 provide the parts outside the CDR3, is NAGVMQNPRHLVRRRGQEARLRCSPMKGHSHVYWYRQLPEEGLKFMVYLQKENIIDESGMPKERFSAEFPKEGPSILRIQQVVRGDSAAYFCASSPRPRNDYTFGSGTRLTVV.